This TCR beta chain was identified in a study of CD8 T cells in Susac syndrome. An amount of RNA that ranged from roughly 0.5 to 1 ug was reverse transcribed with random hexamers. TCRdb ran MiXCR on the immunoSEQ multiplex PCR reads and lists one entry per CDR3 protein. The sample contains fewer than 200,000 distinct CDR3 sequences, roughly 94% of which appear only once. Trimming stripped 4 bases from V and 0 bases from J, with 14 bases between. The CDR3 sequence is 16 residues long. Germline lookup yields CDR1 SGHKS and CDR2 YYEKEE (reference sequence). This TCR was recovered from a human donor with Susac syndrome. This chain uses TRBV5-5 with TRBJ2-1; TRBD2 might be the D (6 bases). The specimen was CD4+ T cells from PBMCs. CDR3 nucleotides: TGTGCCAGCAGCCCCGGCGGGGCGACCTCCTACAATGAGCAGTTCTTC. This codes for CASSPGGATSYNEQFF. Based on the CDR3 plus reference TRBV5-5 and TRBJ2-1, the full variable domain is DAGVTQSPTHLIKTRGQQVTLRCSPISGHKSVSWYQQVLGQGPQFIFQYYEKEERGRGNFPDRFSARQFPNYSSELNVNALLLGDSALYLCASSPGGATSYNEQFFGPGTRLTVL.